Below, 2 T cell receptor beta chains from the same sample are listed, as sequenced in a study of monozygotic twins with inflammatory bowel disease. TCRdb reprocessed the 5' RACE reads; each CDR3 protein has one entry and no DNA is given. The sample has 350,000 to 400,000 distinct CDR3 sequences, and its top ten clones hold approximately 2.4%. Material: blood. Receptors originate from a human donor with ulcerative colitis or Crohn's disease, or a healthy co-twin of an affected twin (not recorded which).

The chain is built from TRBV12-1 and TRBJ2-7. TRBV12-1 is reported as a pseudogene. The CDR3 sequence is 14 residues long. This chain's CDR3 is CASSFAGSTYEQYF.

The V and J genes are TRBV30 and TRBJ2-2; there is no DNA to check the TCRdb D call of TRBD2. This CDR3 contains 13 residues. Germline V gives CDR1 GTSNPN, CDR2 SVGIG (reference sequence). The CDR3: CAWSGDYTGELFF.